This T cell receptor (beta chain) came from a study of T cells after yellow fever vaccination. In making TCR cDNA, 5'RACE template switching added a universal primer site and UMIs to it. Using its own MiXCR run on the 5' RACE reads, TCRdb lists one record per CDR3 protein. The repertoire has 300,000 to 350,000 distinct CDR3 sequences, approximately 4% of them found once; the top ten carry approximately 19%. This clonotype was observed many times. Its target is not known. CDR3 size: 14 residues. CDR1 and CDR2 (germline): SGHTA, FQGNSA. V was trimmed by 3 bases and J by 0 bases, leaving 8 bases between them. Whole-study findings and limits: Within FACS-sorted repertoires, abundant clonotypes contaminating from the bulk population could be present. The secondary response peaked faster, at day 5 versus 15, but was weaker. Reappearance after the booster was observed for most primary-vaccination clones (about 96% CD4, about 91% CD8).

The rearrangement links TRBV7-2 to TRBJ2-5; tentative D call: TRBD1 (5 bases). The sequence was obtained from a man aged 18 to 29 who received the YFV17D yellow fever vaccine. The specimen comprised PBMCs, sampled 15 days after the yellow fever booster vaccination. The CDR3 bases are TGTGCCAGCAGCTTCCAGGGAAACCAAGAGACCCAGTACTTC. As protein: CASSFQGNQETQYF.